This T cell receptor beta chain was sequenced for a study of blood T cells in healthy people across ages. Study summary: Roughly one uniquely barcoded beta molecule per two T cells was captured. Findings and caveats of the study: Diversity of TCR beta correlated strongly with naive T cell percentage. Older age went with lower TCR beta diversity per million T cells, in a roughly linear way.

The CDR3 runs to 16 residues. CDR1 KGHDR and CDR2 SFDVKD come from the germline V gene. The V end was cut by 3 bases, the J end by 1 base, with 12 bases between. The second PCR ran about 6 to 11 cycles with a sample-barcoded 5' primer and J-beta primers. A single record per CDR3 protein comes from TCRdb applying MiXCR to the 5' RACE reads. The table lists around 1.5 million distinct CDR3 sequences, about 31% of them singletons, with over 9% in the top ten. Healthy Caucasians from Russia aged roughly 6 to 90 served as donors. This clonotype was seen a single time. Its antigen is as yet unknown. Sequencing was carried out using blood. The chain carries TRBV24-1 and TRBJ2-1; weak D call: TRBD1 (6 bases). The clonotype comes from a woman in her 30s in good health. Written as DNA, the CDR3 is TGTGCCACCAGTGATAGTAGGACAGAGTCCTACAATGAGCAGTTCTTC. It encodes CATSDSRTESYNEQFF.